Shown below are 31 T cell receptor beta chains from a single sample sequenced in a study of OX40 agonist ivuxolimab in advanced cancers. The protocol was immunoSEQ multiplex PCR, while the TCRdb copy is restricted to in-frame clones and leaves out a portion. The repertoire holds around 67,000 clones, with more than 85% as singletons. This specimen was CD4+ or CD8+ T cells sorted from blood, taken in a trial of the OX40 agonist ivuxolimab. Every receptor here comes from an adult with an advanced solid tumor such as melanoma, head and neck, liver or kidney cancer.

This clone was observed once. The chain uses TRBV6-5 and TRBJ2-7, with 10 bases that match TRBD2. J was trimmed by 3 bases and V by 5 bases; bases with no gene match: 4. The CDR3 sequence is 14 residues long. In germline, CDR1 is MNHEY, CDR2 SVGAGI. The CDR3 DNA reads as TGTGCCAGCAGTCTTAGCGGGAGGAACTACGAGCAGTACTTC. Its protein product is CASSLSGRNYEQYF.

The chain joins TRBV19 to TRBJ2-7; 9 bases map to TRBD2. J lost 6 bases, V lost 7 bases, and 7 bases had no gene match. Germline V CDR1 and CDR2: LNHDA, SQIVND (reference sequence). This CDR3 spans 13 amino acids. CDR3 bases: TGTGCCAGTACGGCGGGAGGGGGGCTCGAGCAGTACTTC. Protein: CASTAGGGLEQYF.

The rearrangement joins TRBV5-4 to TRBJ1-2; 8 bases are a match to TRBD1. Germline CDR1 and CDR2: SGHNT and YYREEE (reference sequence). With V trimmed by 2 bases and J by 7 bases, 4 bases remained unmatched. This CDR3 region has 13 residues. CDR3 amino acids: CASSLAGGSGYTF. The DNA of the CDR3 is TGTGCCAGCAGCTTAGCAGGGGGCTCTGGCTACACCTTC. The full variable domain, with the rest looked up from reference TRBV5-4 and TRBJ1-2, is ETGVTQSPTHLIKTRGQQVTLRCSSQSGHNTVSWYQQALGQGPQFIFQYYREEENGRGNFPPRFSGLQFPNYSSELNVNALELDDSALYLCASSLAGGSGYTFGSGTRLTVV.

J is TRBJ2-1 and V is TRBV5-4, with D perhaps TRBD2 (7 bases). The germline V gene encodes CDR1 SGHNT and CDR2 YYREEE (reference sequence). This CDR3 has 17 residues. V gave up 4 bases and J gave up 9 bases, with 26 bases separating them. DNA of the CDR3: TGTGCCAGCAGCCCTATGAGGGGGGCGGGAGTGTCGGGTGAGCAGTTCTTC. It specifies CASSPMRGAGVSGEQFF. The whole variable domain, remainder taken from reference TRBV5-4 and TRBJ2-1, is ETGVTQSPTHLIKTRGQQVTLRCSSQSGHNTVSWYQQALGQGPQFIFQYYREEENGRGNFPPRFSGLQFPNYSSELNVNALELDDSALYLCASSPMRGAGVSGEQFFGPGTRLTVL.

This chain joins TRBV4-3 and TRBJ2-1, with D possibly matching TRBD2 (5 bases). CDR1 is LGHNA, CDR2 YSLEER, per germline. CDR3 length equals 15 residues. Trimming pared 2 bases from V and 0 bases from J, leaving 8 bases between. The CDR3: CASSQRRSSYNEQFF. The CDR3 DNA reads as TGCGCCAGCAGCCAACGGAGGAGCTCCTACAATGAGCAGTTCTTC.

The V gene is TRBV28, the J gene TRBJ2-7; tentatively, D is TRBD1 (6 bases). Germline CDR1 and CDR2: MDHEN and SYDVKM. V was shortened by 6 bases and J by 2 bases, with 14 bases between the two germline ends. The CDR3 consists of 14 residues. The CDR3 region has the DNA TGTGCCAGCAGCCCAGGACAGCTCCCCTACGAGCAGTACTTC. Protein product: CASSPGQLPYEQYF.

The chain is built from TRBV6-1 and TRBJ1-5, with D uncertain. The ends were cut back, 2 bases at V and 0 bases at J, with 14 bases in the middle. CDR1 is MNHNS, CDR2 SASEGT, per germline. The CDR3 contains 17 residues. The CDR3 reads CASSEQDITVSNQPQHF. Written as DNA, the CDR3 is TGTGCCAGCAGTGAACAGGATATTACAGTTAGCAATCAGCCCCAGCATTTT.

This clone has a single count. The rearrangement links TRBV7-2 to TRBJ2-6; perhaps D is TRBD1 or TRBD2 (5 bases each). The germline V gene has CDR1 SGHTA and CDR2 FQGNSA. The length of the CDR3 is 18 residues. Trimming took 2 bases from V and 5 from J, leaving 19 bases between them. The CDR3 sequence is CASSLQQGGGLRANVLTF. For the CDR3, the DNA is TGTGCCAGCAGCTTACAGCAGGGCGGAGGACTGAGGGCCAACGTCCTGACTTTC.

The chain is built from TRBV18 and TRBJ1-2, with D unresolved. Germline values: CDR1 KGHSH, CDR2 LQKENI. The CDR3 is 14 amino acids. Trimming took off 6 bases at V and 0 bases at J, with 11 bases between the two ends. CDR3 sequence: CASSMDVANYGYTF. The CDR3 bases are TGTGCCAGCTCTATGGACGTGGCTAACTATGGCTACACCTTC.

The chain uses TRBV7-2 and TRBJ1-1; a weak D match, TRBD1 (6 bases). CDR1 is SGHTA, CDR2 FQGNSA, per germline. Between the trimmed V and J ends, which lost 1 base and 4 bases, there was a span of 10 bases. CDR3 length: 14 residues. The CDR3 loop reads CASSLVRGTTEAFF. In DNA, the CDR3 is TGTGCCAGCAGCTTAGTCAGGGGCACCACTGAAGCTTTCTTT.

V gene TRBV7-2 combines with J gene TRBJ2-3, with TRBD2 matching 8 bases. The length of the CDR3 is 16 residues. Germline CDR1 is SGHTA and CDR2 is FQGNSA. Trimming at V came to 4 bases and at J to 3 bases, leaving 9 bases not matched to a gene. The DNA for the CDR3 is TGTGCCAGCAGCTCCCATATGGGCGGGAGGACAGATACGCAGTATTTT. Translating it yields CASSSHMGGRTDTQYF.

The chain uses TRBV11-3 and TRBJ2-7; D is perhaps TRBD2 (6 bases). This CDR3 has 14 amino acids. Germline CDR1 SGHNT, CDR2 YENEEA. V was trimmed by 6 bases and J by 3 bases, leaving 15 bases between them. CDR3 DNA sequence: TGTGCCAGCAGTCACCGACGGGGGAACTACGAGCAGTACTTC. As protein: CASSHRRGNYEQYF.

This clone was counted many times. This chain joins TRBV4-2 and TRBJ2-5; either TRBD1 or TRBD2 may fit D (5 bases each). Trimming removed 1 base at V and 5 bases at J, with 11 bases between. The germline gives CDR1 LGHNA, CDR2 YNFKEQ. The CDR3 is 14 amino acids. The CDR3 region is CASSQGGEGETQYF. The DNA for the CDR3 is TGTGCCAGCAGCCAAGGAGGGGAAGGGGAGACCCAGTACTTC.

The chain has TRBV19 and TRBJ1-5, with 9 positions matching TRBD1. Germline loops: CDR1 LNHDA, CDR2 SQIVND (reference sequence). There are 16 residues in the CDR3. V lost 4 bases to trimming and J lost 5 bases; unmatched junction nucleotides: 9. DNA of the CDR3: TGTGCCAGTAGTAGTGGCCGGGACAGGGCATATCAGCCCCAGCATTTT. It is translated as CASSSGRDRAYQPQHF.

The V gene is TRBV4-1, the J gene TRBJ1-1; 8 bases align to TRBD1. J gave up 5 bases and V 3 bases, and 11 bases lay outside the gene matches. From germline, CDR1 is MGHRA and CDR2 YSYEKL. This CDR3 has 16 amino acids. The CDR3 reads CASSQPSGQGETEAFF. Written as DNA, the CDR3 is TGCGCCAGCAGCCAGCCCTCCGGACAGGGAGAAACTGAAGCTTTCTTT.

The chain combines TRBV27 with TRBJ1-3; possible D gene TRBD1, 6 bases. Per germline, CDR1 MNHEY and CDR2 SMNVEV (reference sequence). This CDR3 has 15 amino acids. The germline V and J ends were trimmed by 2 bases and 0 bases, with 8 bases remaining between them. DNA for the CDR3: TGTGCCAGCAGTTTACGAGGGGGCTCTGGAAACACCATATATTTT. Protein: CASSLRGGSGNTIYF.

The chain carries TRBV7-9 and TRBJ1-4; possibly TRBD1 for D (5 bases). The ends were cut back, 2 bases at V and 4 bases at J, with 11 bases in the middle. This CDR3 spans 15 amino acids. Germline-derived CDR1 and CDR2 are SEHNR and FQNEAQ (reference sequence). The CDR3 region has the DNA TGTGCCAGCAGCTTACCCGGGGGACTTAATGAAAAACTGTTTTTT. Protein sequence: CASSLPGGLNEKLFF. Drawing the rest from reference TRBV7-9 and TRBJ1-4, the complete variable domain is DTGVSQNPRHKITKRGQNVTFRCDPISEHNRLYWYRQTLGQGPEFLTYFQNEAQLEKSRLLSDRFSAERPKGSFSTLEIQRTEQGDSAMYLCASSLPGGLNEKLFFGSGTQLSVL.

The gene calls are TRBV28 and TRBJ2-4; 10 nucleotides align to TRBD1. The junction had 26 bases not matched to a gene; V was cut back by 8 bases and J by 7 bases. The CDR3 is 20 amino acids. Germline lookup yields CDR1 MDHEN and CDR2 SYDVKM. Here the CDR3 reads CASSPADSRVVRDRGNIQYF. CDR3 nucleotides: TGTGCCAGCTCCCCGGCCGACTCTAGGGTGGTCCGGGACAGGGGCAACATTCAGTACTTC.

This chain links TRBV9 with TRBJ2-5; no clear D. CDR1 is SGDLS, CDR2 YYNGEE, per germline. The V and J ends lost 5 bases and 4 bases respectively, with 21 bases between them. The CDR3 is 16 residues long. The CDR3 reads CASSLTPDLLGETQYF. CDR3 sequence (DNA): TGTGCCAGCAGTCTTACTCCTGACCTGCTGGGAGAGACCCAGTACTTC.

The rearrangement links TRBV28 to TRBJ2-6, with D unresolved. This CDR3 is built from 16 residues. Trimming stripped 3 bases from V and 1 base from J, with 10 bases between. Looked up from germline, CDR1 is MDHEN and CDR2 is SYDVKM. CDR3 DNA: TGTGCCAGCAGTTTCCCGGCCGGTTCTGGGGCCAACGTCCTGACTTTC. As protein: CASSFPAGSGANVLTF.

The rearrangement joins TRBV11-2 to TRBJ2-7; 11 bases align to TRBD2. The CDR3 length is 18 residues. The germline CDR1 and CDR2 sequences are SGHAT and FQNNGV. V was clipped by 2 bases and J by 0 bases; unmatched bases: 9. The DNA for the CDR3 is TGTGCCAGCAGCTTATTTCTAGCGGGAGGCTCGAGCTCCTACGAGCAGTACTTC. Encoded protein: CASSLFLAGGSSSYEQYF.

J is TRBJ2-1 and V is TRBV11-2, with D maybe TRBD2 (6 bases). The germline gives CDR1 SGHAT, CDR2 FQNNGV. V was pared by 3 bases and J by 4 bases, with 16 bases between. The CDR3 is made up of 16 amino acids. The CDR3 DNA follows: TGTGCCAGCAGCTTCCCTCGGGGCGGGGCTTACAATGAGCAGTTCTTC. Translating it yields CASSFPRGGAYNEQFF.

The chain combines TRBV6-1 with TRBJ1-4; D call uncertain. The CDR3 is made up of 13 amino acids. Germline loops: CDR1 MNHNS, CDR2 SASEGT. Between the trimmed V and J ends, which lost 2 bases and 6 bases, there was a span of 7 bases. CDR3 protein: CASSEQFYEKLFF. For the CDR3, the DNA is TGTGCCAGCAGTGAACAGTTCTATGAAAAACTGTTTTTT.

This chain uses TRBV10-3 with TRBJ2-2; 8 nucleotides agree with TRBD1. The trim removed 5 bases at V and 1 base at J, leaving 3 bases unmatched. The CDR3 covers 15 residues. Germline V gene lookup returns CDR1 ENHRY and CDR2 SYGVKD. The CDR3 reads CAISPGQGNTGELFF. The CDR3 DNA reads TGTGCCATCAGTCCCGGACAGGGGAACACCGGGGAGCTGTTTTTT.

The chain links TRBV5-1 to TRBJ2-3; TRBD2 agrees at 16 bases. Germline CDR1 and CDR2: SGHRS and YFSETQ. V dropped 3 bases and J dropped 4; count of bases not matched to a gene: 5. CDR3 size: 17 residues. This CDR3 is CASSSGLAGGLADTQYF. Here the CDR3 DNA reads TGCGCCAGCAGCTCGGGACTAGCGGGAGGGCTAGCAGATACGCAGTATTTT.

The genes are TRBV5-4 and TRBJ2-1, with 8 bases aligning to TRBD2. This CDR3 has 17 amino acids. Germline CDR1 SGHNT, CDR2 YYREEE (reference sequence). V lost 3 bases, J lost 3 bases, and 11 bases stayed unmatched. The CDR3 DNA reads as TGTGCCAGCAGCTCGCGCCAAGCGCGGGAGGACTACAATGAGCAGTTCTTC. This codes for CASSSRQAREDYNEQFF.

The chain links TRBV4-1 to TRBJ1-4; the match to TRBD1 covers 8 bases. Germline assignment: CDR1 MGHRA and CDR2 YSYEKL. Trimming cost V 4 bases and J 8 bases; bases outside gene matches: 6. The CDR3 has 14 residues. CDR3 region: CASSPTGVVEKLFF. CDR3 bases: TGCGCCAGCAGCCCGACAGGGGTGGTCGAAAAACTGTTTTTT.

The chain carries TRBV19 and TRBJ1-2; tentatively, D is TRBD1 (5 bases). Germline assignment: CDR1 LNHDA and CDR2 SQIVND (reference sequence). V was cut by 7 bases and J by 4 bases, with 16 bases left in between. The length of the CDR3 is 14 residues. CDR3 DNA: TGTGCCAGTACCCCAGGGATTGACATCTATGGCTACACCTTC. As protein: CASTPGIDIYGYTF.

The rearrangement links TRBV11-3 to TRBJ2-1; D is uncertain. Germline assignment: CDR1 SGHNT and CDR2 YENEEA. Trimming took off 6 bases at V and 6 bases at J, with 15 bases between the two ends. The CDR3 is 14 amino acids. As DNA, the CDR3 is TGTGCCAGCAGACCCCGCCCCGGTAGCAATGAGCAGTTCTTC. Protein sequence: CASRPRPGSNEQFF.

The rearrangement links TRBV11-3 to TRBJ2-1; D is possibly TRBD2 (5 bases). This CDR3 comprises 14 residues. V was trimmed by 5 bases and J by 0 bases, leaving 8 bases between them. From germline, CDR1 is SGHNT and CDR2 YENEEA. As DNA, the CDR3 is TGTGCCAGCAGCGGTACTAGCTCCTACAATGAGCAGTTCTTC. The encoded protein is CASSGTSSYNEQFF.

A single count supports this clone. The V gene is TRBV7-2, the J gene TRBJ2-7; D uncertain. The length of the CDR3 is 14 residues. Between the trimmed V and J ends, which lost 2 bases and 0 bases, there was a span of 8 bases. In germline, CDR1 is SGHTA, CDR2 FQGNSA. The CDR3 sequence is CASSLQLDSYEQYF. CDR3 coding DNA: TGTGCCAGCAGCTTACAGCTAGACTCCTACGAGCAGTACTTC.